This section outlines one TCR beta chain sequence together with its context. Its matching antigen is unknown. Germline CDR1 reads DFQATT; CDR2 reads SNEGSKA (reference sequence). The V end was cut by 5 bases, the J end by 5 bases, with 16 bases between. The CDR3 sequence is 13 residues long. Unique molecular identifiers featured in how the TCRbeta library was prepared. TCRdb recomputed calls from the PCR reads with MiXCR, one row per CDR3 protein. Of a few hundred thousand distinct CDR3 sequences in the sample, more than 20% were seen once. The data originate from a study of T-cell reconstitution after alpha-beta-depleted transplantation in children. Study-wide points: Surviving recipient T cells and intrathymic progenitors accounted for some patients' high TCRbeta diversity at day 60. Newly generated T cells supplied most T-cell counts and diversity one year post-transplant. There were reportedly several hundred expanded graft clones from which alpha-beta T cells came about two months after transplant.

V and J are TRBV20-1 and TRBJ2-7, with D possibly being TRBD2 (5 bases). This specimen consisted of PBMCs, obtained before TCRalphabeta/CD19-depleted stem cell transplant. This TCR came from a girl aged 2 to 9 with Fanconi anemia, due to receive a stem cell transplant. The CDR3 nucleotides read TGCAGTGCTCCTACACGGGGTGGGGACGAGCAGTACTTC. Amino acid sequence: CSAPTRGGDEQYF.